The TCR beta chain under discussion was sequenced for a study of T cell changes during pregnancy in multiple sclerosis. With 4 bases removed from V and 2 bases from J, the gap between germline ends came to 11 bases. The germline V gene encodes CDR1 LNHDA and CDR2 SQIVND (reference sequence). This CDR3 spans 14 amino acids. Repertoires were generated with immunoSEQ multiplex PCR, while TCRdb's copy carries only in-frame clones and drops some. The table includes fewer than 110,000 clones, almost 95% detected once. The TCR originated in a female donor with multiple sclerosis, enrolled in a pregnancy study. The sequenced sample was peripheral blood, obtained after pregnancy. The chain joins TRBV19 to TRBJ1-1; D might be TRBD1 (6 bases). CDR3 loop: CASSTRTENTEAFF. The CDR3 DNA sequence: TGTGCCAGTAGTACCCGGACAGAAAACACTGAAGCTTTCTTT.